In its sample, the clone carrying this T cell receptor beta chain was seen many times. CDR1 is SGHRS and CDR2 is YFSETQ in the germline V gene. CDR3 length: 16 amino acids. The ends were cut back, 4 bases at V and 6 bases at J, with 17 bases in the middle. The data originate from a study of CD8+CD57+ T cells in acquired aplastic anemia. Genomic DNA constituted the template upon which TCR beta VDJ and CDR3 profiling was performed. In TCRdb, the reads were re-called with MiXCR into one record per CDR3 protein. The table shows 200,000 to 250,000 distinct CDR3 sequences, with roughly 35% occurring only once.

The receptor was derived from a human donor in good health, serving as a control. The sequenced sample was sorted CD4+, CD8+, or CD8+CD57+ T cells (not recorded which) from PBMCs. This chain links TRBV5-1 with TRBJ1-6; tentatively, D is TRBD1 (5 bases). The CDR3 reads CASSRDGAMGNSPLHF. CDR3 nucleotides: TGCGCCAGCAGCAGGGACGGGGCGATGGGTAATTCACCCCTCCACTTT.